Listed here are 30 T cell receptor beta chains from one sample, sequenced in a study of beta chain features in type 1 diabetes. cDNA synthesis used the whole RNA isolate, giving expressed TCRB sequences. Sequenced by immunoSEQ multiplex PCR; TCRdb stores in-frame clones only, minus some. This table has about 620,000 clones, around a sixth appearing once. The sequencing input was naive CD4+ T cells from blood. These receptors were collected from a man between 18 and 35 years old in good health.

The chain recombines TRBV28 with TRBJ2-1; no reliable D call. V was shortened by 6 bases and J by 10 bases, with 13 bases between the two germline ends. The CDR3 has 12 amino acids. Germline loops: CDR1 MDHEN, CDR2 SYDVKM. DNA for the CDR3: TGTGCCAGCAGCGTGGCGATGGGGGAGCAGTTCTTC. This sequence encodes CASSVAMGEQFF.

CDR3 sequence: CAWSAILGPTEAFF. The CDR3 region has the DNA TGTGCCTGGAGTGCCATCTTGGGGCCCACTGAAGCTTTCTTT. The J gene is TRBJ1-1, the V gene TRBV30; a weak D match, TRBD1 (5 bases). V lost 1 base and J lost 4, with 13 bases in between. Looked up from germline, CDR1 is GTSNPN and CDR2 is SVGIG (reference sequence). The CDR3 is 14 residues long.

This chain links TRBV7-9 with TRBJ1-5, with D perhaps TRBD1 (6 bases). The CDR3 has 14 residues. Looked up from germline, CDR1 is SEHNR and CDR2 is FQNEAQ (reference sequence). Trimming stripped 5 bases from V and 7 bases from J, with 15 bases between. The CDR3 DNA reads as TGTGCCAGCAGCCGCTCACAGGGTGGCCAGCCCCAGCATTTT. Amino acid sequence: CASSRSQGGQPQHF.

This clone came up a few times. This sequence joins TRBV6-5 and TRBJ2-7; 11 positions match TRBD1. V shed 5 bases, J shed 4 bases, and the junction held 7 bases outside the gene matches. This CDR3 is 15 amino acids long. From germline, CDR1 is MNHEY and CDR2 SVGAGI. CDR3 in amino acids: CASSGPGQGVYEQYF. The CDR3 bases are TGTGCCAGCAGTGGCCCGGGACAGGGGGTTTACGAGCAGTACTTC.

The rearrangement joins TRBV6-5 to TRBJ2-5; 7 bases are shared with TRBD1. The V and J ends lost 2 bases and 1 base, in that order; junction bases with no gene match: 4. Germline V gene sequence: CDR1 MNHEY, CDR2 SVGAGI. This CDR3 has 15 residues. The CDR3 region has the DNA TGTGCCAGCAGTTACATTGACAGGGTCCAAGAGACCCAGTACTTC. It specifies CASSYIDRVQETQYF.

This clone was seen a few times. V usage is TRBV2 and J usage is TRBJ1-1; D is perhaps TRBD1 (5 bases). V was shortened by 8 bases and J by 5 bases, with 24 bases between the two germline ends. The CDR3 totals 16 residues. Germline V gives CDR1 SNHLY, CDR2 FYNNEI. The CDR3 nucleotides read TGTGCCAGCTTCGTGGGGGATTCCAGGGCGGGGACTGAAGCTTTCTTT. Its translation is CASFVGDSRAGTEAFF.

V usage is TRBV27 and J usage is TRBJ2-3; possible D gene TRBD1, 5 bases. Germline assignment: CDR1 MNHEY and CDR2 SMNVEV (reference sequence). The CDR3 is made up of 15 amino acids. Trimming left V 5 bases short and J 1 base short, with 13 bases between. This chain's CDR3 is CASSLLGVGTDTQYF. CDR3 bases: TGTGCCAGCAGTCTGCTAGGGGTTGGCACAGATACGCAGTATTTT.

This clone has just a few counts. The chain couples TRBV21-1 to TRBJ2-1; the table calls TRBD1, which could not be checked here. TRBV21-1 is deemed a pseudogene. The CDR3 has 15 amino acids. Here the CDR3 reads CASSAMGRGPYEQFF. CDR3 nucleotides: TGTGCCAGCAGCGCAATGGGAAGGGGCCCGTATGAGCAGTTCTTC.

This chain links TRBV7-2 with TRBJ2-2; 11 positions agree with TRBD2. The J segment lost 9 bases and the V segment lost 3 bases, leaving 3 bases of the junction unmatched. From germline, CDR1 is SGHTA and CDR2 FQGNSA. The CDR3 spans 14 residues. The CDR3 nucleotides read TGTGCCAGCAGCTTCCTAGCGGGAGGTCGGGAGCTGTTTTTT. It is translated as CASSFLAGGRELFF.

As concerns this clone: Other DNA sequences in this specimen translate into the identical CDR3. The rearrangement joins TRBV28 to TRBJ1-5; tentatively, D is TRBD1 (5 bases). The germline V gene has CDR1 MDHEN and CDR2 SYDVKM. V lost 3 bases and J 3 bases, leaving 9 bases between the germline ends. CDR3 size: 14 residues. DNA of the CDR3: TGTGCCAGCAGTTTGGGACTTACCAATCAGCCCCAGCATTTT. Encoded protein: CASSLGLTNQPQHF.

V is TRBV7-2 and J is TRBJ1-1, with D maybe TRBD1 (5 bases). CDR3 length equals 16 residues. CDR1 and CDR2 (germline): SGHTA, FQGNSA. The V gene lost 5 bases and the J gene lost 0 bases, with 16 bases spanning the gap. The CDR3 loop reads CASSPWAGLMNTEAFF. In DNA form, the CDR3 reads TGTGCCAGCAGCCCCTGGGCAGGGCTGATGAACACTGAAGCTTTCTTT.

About this clone itself: One junction end disagrees with the germline gene, perhaps due to a read error. The chain joins TRBV29-1 to TRBJ2-3; TRBD1 is a possible D gene (5 bases). The germline V gene encodes CDR1 SQVTM and CDR2 ANQGSEA. The CDR3 contains 12 residues. CDR3 region: CSVDYNTGTQYF. The DNA for the CDR3 is TGCAGCGTTGATTATAACACAGGTACGCAGTATTTT.

The chain is built from TRBV5-1 and TRBJ2-2; D remains unclear. The germline gives CDR1 SGHRS, CDR2 YFSETQ. V was shortened by 3 bases and J by 4 bases, with 16 bases between the two germline ends. This CDR3 has 16 amino acids. The CDR3 region is CASSSYSGVSTGELFF. The CDR3 DNA reads TGCGCCAGCAGCTCTTACTCCGGTGTGAGCACCGGGGAGCTGTTTTTT.

The gene calls are TRBV7-9 and TRBJ2-1; D possibly matches TRBD1 or TRBD2 (5 bases each). The V gene lost 4 bases and the J gene lost 6 bases, with 16 bases spanning the gap. This CDR3 comprises 15 residues. The germline gives CDR1 SEHNR, CDR2 FQNEAQ (reference sequence). CDR3 DNA sequence: TGTGCCAGCAGCTCCCCGGGACGGGAAGTCAATGAGCAGTTCTTC. Translating it yields CASSSPGREVNEQFF.

This clone was seen a handful of times. J is TRBJ2-7 and V is TRBV18; D is ambiguous. From germline, CDR1 is KGHSH and CDR2 LQKENI. V dropped 6 bases and J dropped 4 bases, with 16 bases sitting between them. This CDR3 has 14 residues. The CDR3 here is CASSSSEDGYEQYF. In nucleotides, the CDR3 is TGTGCCAGCTCCTCGTCGGAAGACGGGTACGAGCAGTACTTC. Full variable domain (outside the CDR3, taken from reference TRBV18 and TRBJ2-7): NAGVMQNPRHLVRRRGQEARLRCSPMKGHSHVYWYRQLPEEGLKFMVYLQKENIIDESGMPKERFSAEFPKEGPSILRIQQVVRGDSAAYFCASSSSEDGYEQYFGPGTRLTVT.

Regarding this clone: Other DNA variants within this sample encode the same CDR3. The V gene is TRBV9, the J gene TRBJ2-2, with 8 positions matching TRBD1. The V segment lost 2 bases and the J segment 7 bases; nucleotides outside the gene matches: 7. Germline-derived CDR1 and CDR2 are SGDLS and YYNGEE. CDR3 length equals 15 residues. CDR3 DNA: TGTGCCAGCAGCGTCCTTCAGGGGGCCGTCGGGGAGCTGTTTTTT. It yields the protein CASSVLQGAVGELFF.

This clone was counted a few times. The genes are TRBV19 and TRBJ1-1; D gene unclear. The ends were cut back, 7 bases at V and 1 base at J, with 13 bases in the middle. Per germline, CDR1 LNHDA and CDR2 SQIVND (reference sequence). There are 14 residues in the CDR3. The CDR3 DNA follows: TGTGCCAGTAAAAAGGCCAGAGAGAACACTGAAGCTTTCTTT. As protein: CASKKARENTEAFF.

The sample holds a few counts of this clone. This rearrangement joins TRBV7-9 to TRBJ1-6; D may be TRBD1 (5 bases). Germline V lookup: CDR1 SEHNR, CDR2 FQNEAQ (reference sequence). The CDR3 consists of 16 residues. Trimming shortened V by 5 bases and J by 4 bases, and 15 bases separated the two germline ends. CDR3 DNA: TGTGCCAGCAGCCGCGGGACGGACGCTTATAATTCACCCCTCCACTTT. Translation gives CASSRGTDAYNSPLHF.

There are a few counts of this clone. The chain combines TRBV18 with TRBJ2-2; 8 bases agree with TRBD1. Per the germline V gene, CDR1 is KGHSH and CDR2 is LQKENI. With 1 base clipped from V and 4 bases from J, the junction kept 5 bases outside the gene matches. CDR3 length: 16 amino acids. CDR3 bases: TGTGCCAGCTCACCACGGACAGGGTTTAGCACCGGGGAGCTGTTTTTT. Translating gives CASSPRTGFSTGELFF. The full variable domain, rest sourced from reference TRBV18 and TRBJ2-2, is NAGVMQNPRHLVRRRGQEARLRCSPMKGHSHVYWYRQLPEEGLKFMVYLQKENIIDESGMPKERFSAEFPKEGPSILRIQQVVRGDSAAYFCASSPRTGFSTGELFFGEGSRLTVL.

This clone has just a few counts. The V call is TRBV7-2, the J call TRBJ2-7; TRBD1 aligns across 7 bases. Looked up from germline, CDR1 is SGHTA and CDR2 is FQGNSA. The CDR3 covers 15 residues. J lost 0 bases, V lost 4 bases, and 6 bases had no gene match. CDR3 in amino acids: CASSSWTGISYEQYF. DNA of the CDR3: TGTGCCAGCAGCTCGTGGACAGGAATCTCCTACGAGCAGTACTTC.

The J gene is TRBJ1-2, the V gene TRBV9; 11 bases align to TRBD1. This CDR3 comprises 13 residues. V shed 3 bases and J 8 bases; nucleotides not matched to a gene: 3. Germline V gene lookup returns CDR1 SGDLS and CDR2 YYNGEE. CDR3 coding DNA: TGTGCCAGCAGCGACCGGACAGGGGGCGGCTACACCTTC. Translated: CASSDRTGGGYTF. The full variable domain, its missing parts supplied by reference TRBV9 and TRBJ1-2, is DSGVTQTPKHLITATGQRVTLRCSPRSGDLSVYWYQQSLDQGLQFLIQYYNGEERAKGNILERFSAQQFPDLHSELNLSSLELGDSALYFCASSDRTGGGYTFGSGTRLTVV.

This clone showed up just a few times. The chain couples TRBV7-2 to TRBJ2-7; D uncertain. Germline CDR1 and CDR2: SGHTA and FQGNSA. The CDR3 totals 13 residues. Trimming shortened V by 4 bases and J by 3 bases, and 10 bases separated the two germline ends. The CDR3 DNA is TGTGCCAGCAGCTCACCGGGTTTCTACGAGCAGTACTTC. Translated: CASSSPGFYEQYF.

A few counts support this clone. This chain uses TRBV5-1 with TRBJ2-6; no clear D gene. CDR1 and CDR2 from the germline V gene are SGHRS and YFSETQ. The CDR3 is 16 residues long. V was trimmed by 0 bases and J by 0 bases, leaving 7 bases between them. The CDR3 loop reads CASSLGPLSGANVLTF. The CDR3 coding sequence is TGCGCCAGCAGCTTGGGCCCCCTCTCTGGGGCCAACGTCCTGACTTTC.

This clone has a handful of counts. The chain couples TRBV29-1 to TRBJ2-3; D is ambiguous. Germline lookup yields CDR1 SQVTM and CDR2 ANQGSEA. Between the trimmed V and J ends, which lost 1 base and 2 bases, there was a span of 10 bases. This CDR3 contains 14 residues. The CDR3 loop is CSVEVNRNTDTQYF. In nucleotides, the CDR3 is TGCAGCGTTGAAGTCAACCGCAACACAGATACGCAGTATTTT.

This CDR3 reads CASSAYRVEETQYF. For the CDR3, the DNA is TGCGCCAGCAGCGCGTACAGGGTCGAGGAGACCCAGTACTTC. This rearrangement joins TRBV5-1 to TRBJ2-5; maybe TRBD1 (6 bases). Trimming pared 4 bases from V and 5 bases from J, leaving 15 bases between. This CDR3 comprises 14 residues. Looked up from germline, CDR1 is SGHRS and CDR2 is YFSETQ.

This chain links TRBV10-3 with TRBJ2-7, with D unresolved. CDR3 length: 13 residues. Trimming took off 3 bases at V and 3 bases at J, with 9 bases between the two ends. Germline-derived CDR1 and CDR2 are ENHRY and SYGVKD. The CDR3 DNA is TGTGCCATCAGTGAACCGCACCACTACGAGCAGTACTTC. Translation gives CAISEPHHYEQYF.

The rearrangement uses TRBV7-9 and TRBJ2-7; D possibly corresponds to TRBD2 (5 bases). The CDR3 runs 16 residues. Trimming removed 1 base at V and 6 bases at J, with 19 bases between. Germline lookup yields CDR1 SEHNR and CDR2 FQNEAQ (reference sequence). CDR3 coding DNA: TGTGCCAGCAGCTTAGGGTCCCCGGGGAAATCTGGCGAGCAGTACTTC. Amino acid sequence: CASSLGSPGKSGEQYF. The whole variable domain, filled in from reference TRBV7-9 and TRBJ2-7, reads DTGVSQNPRHKITKRGQNVTFRCDPISEHNRLYWYRQTLGQGPEFLTYFQNEAQLEKSRLLSDRFSAERPKGSFSTLEIQRTEQGDSAMYLCASSLGSPGKSGEQYFGPGTRLTVT.

This clone has a handful of counts. The CDR3 is CASSTRDRGPYEQYF. As DNA, the CDR3 is TGTGCCAGCAGTACCCGGGACAGGGGTCCCTACGAGCAGTACTTC. The chain employs TRBV6-1 and TRBJ2-7, with 10 bases that match TRBD1. The trim removed 5 bases at V and 2 bases at J, leaving 6 bases unmatched. Looked up from germline, CDR1 is MNHNS and CDR2 is SASEGT. This CDR3 is 15 amino acids long.

This clone was seen a handful of times. The rearrangement links TRBV7-2 to TRBJ2-3; 9 bases are shared with TRBD1. Germline V CDR1 and CDR2: SGHTA, FQGNSA. With 4 bases clipped from V and 0 bases from J, the junction kept 8 bases outside the gene matches. The CDR3 is made up of 17 amino acids. In DNA, the CDR3 is TGTGCCAGCAGCTCCCCACAGGGGGCTGGGAGCACAGATACGCAGTATTTT. This translates into CASSSPQGAGSTDTQYF.

This sequence joins TRBV11-1 and TRBJ1-4; 7 bases match TRBD1. The CDR3 covers 14 residues. Per the germline V gene, CDR1 is SGHAT and CDR2 is FQDESV (reference sequence). With 4 bases clipped from V and 8 bases from J, the junction kept 7 bases outside the gene matches. In DNA, the CDR3 is TGTGCCAGCAGCTCGGGACAGTCTTTCGAAAAACTGTTTTTT. Its protein is CASSSGQSFEKLFF. Using reference TRBV11-1 and TRBJ1-4 for the parts outside the CDR3, the full variable domain is EAEVAQSPRYKITEKSQAVAFWCDPISGHATLYWYRQILGQGPELLVQFQDESVVDDSQLPKDRFSAERLKGVDSTLKIQPAELGDSAMYLCASSSGQSFEKLFFGSGTQLSVL.